The source of this T cell receptor beta chain is a study of shared clonotypes between healthy human individuals. Here immunoSEQ multiplex PCR was the method, and the copy in TCRdb shows in-frame clones only, minus some. The sample holds millions of clones, around 90% seen once. This CDR3 has 17 residues. V was clipped by 6 bases and J by 3 bases, with 21 bases between them. Germline V gene lookup returns CDR1 LGHNT and CDR2 FRNRAP. This sequence joins TRBV12-5 and TRBJ1-5; no firm D call. The receptor was isolated from a young man in good health. The sample taken for sequencing was naive CD4+ T cells sorted from blood. This sample's subset: CD45RA+ positively selected. The CDR3, as DNA: TGTGCTAGTGGCATTCGGCTGCCGGAACAGCTCAATCAGCCCCAGCATTTT. This gives the protein CASGIRLPEQLNQPQHF.